These 24 T cell receptor beta chains came from one sample sequenced in a study of CD8 T cells in ankylosing spondylitis. TCRdb reprocessed the 5' RACE reads via MiXCR and lists one record per CDR3 protein. The sample yields roughly 260,000 distinct CDR3 sequences, 20% seen once. Material: blood, either unsorted or a sorted T cell fraction (not recorded which). The receptor source for this set is a male donor with ankylosing spondylitis or in good health (not recorded which).

This clonotype was observed at least ten times. The rearrangement joins TRBV12-3 or TRBV12-4 to TRBJ2-5, with 10 nucleotides matching TRBD1. The trim removed 4 bases at V and 3 bases at J, leaving 14 bases unmatched. The CDR3 has 18 amino acids. CDR3 DNA: TGTGCCAGCAGTTCCGACAGGGGGCTGCTCGTAATGAAAGAGACCCAGTACTTC. Translating gives CASSSDRGLLVMKETQYF.

The rearrangement joins TRBV12-3 or TRBV12-4 to TRBJ2-1, with D maybe TRBD2 (6 bases). The CDR3 loop spans 14 amino acids. V was pared by 8 bases and J by 8 bases, with 19 bases between. Written as DNA, the CDR3 is TGTGCCAGCGGCGTGGCGGGATCTGTCTATGAGCAGTTCTTC. This gives the protein CASGVAGSVYEQFF.

J is TRBJ2-5 and V is TRBV7-9; D is unresolved. V gave up 8 bases and J gave up 2 bases, with 15 bases separating them. The CDR3 is made up of 14 amino acids. The germline gives CDR1 SEHNR, CDR2 FQNEAQ (reference sequence). In nucleotides, the CDR3 is TGTGCCAGCCTATCGGCCATACCACAAGAGACCCAGTACTTC. Translating gives CASLSAIPQETQYF.

This clonotype was detected a few times. CDR3 amino acids: CASSLGRGKGETQYF. As DNA, the CDR3 is TGTGCCAGCAGCCTCGGGAGGGGGAAAGGGGAGACCCAGTACTTC. This chain uses TRBV27 with TRBJ2-5, with TRBD2 matching 8 bases. Losses at the gene ends were 6 bases for V and 5 bases for J; bases not matched to a gene: 11. This CDR3 has 15 residues. From germline, CDR1 is MNHEY and CDR2 SMNVEV (reference sequence).

This chain connects TRBV12-3 or TRBV12-4 to TRBJ2-7; TRBD1 aligns across 7 bases. This CDR3 has 13 residues. After removal of 5 bases from V and 3 bases from J, the junction contained 4 bases not matched to a gene. CDR3 sequence (DNA): TGTGCCAGCAGTCCGGGACAGAACTACGAGCAGTACGTC. Translation gives CASSPGQNYEQYV.

In its sample, this clonotype was seen many times. The rearrangement joins TRBV6-2 or TRBV6-3 to TRBJ2-4; TRBD1 is a possible D gene (6 bases). The CDR3 covers 16 residues. V was shortened by 5 bases and J by 0 bases, with 14 bases between the two germline ends. Germline V gene lookup returns CDR1 MNHEY and CDR2 SVGEGT. The chain's CDR3 is CASSKRDRLAKNIQYF. The DNA for the CDR3 is TGTGCCAGCAGTAAACGAGACAGGTTAGCCAAAAACATTCAGTACTTC.

V gene TRBV7-8 combines with J gene TRBJ2-3; possible D gene TRBD2, 5 bases. Trimming pared 0 bases from V and 3 bases from J, leaving 22 bases between. Germline V lookup: CDR1 SGHVS, CDR2 FQNEAQ. The CDR3 is made up of 19 amino acids. The CDR3 bases are TGTGCCAGCAGCTTAGCAGTTAGAGTTGGGAGATGGGAAACAGATACGCAGTATTTT. Protein sequence: CASSLAVRVGRWETDTQYF.

This clonotype was detected a few times. The J gene is TRBJ2-2, the V gene TRBV9, with D possibly being TRBD2 (5 bases). Germline values: CDR1 SGDLS, CDR2 YYNGEE. This CDR3 comprises 15 residues. V was pared by 3 bases and J by 3 bases, with 12 bases between. DNA for the CDR3: TGTGCCAGCAGCGGGAGCCCCGGGGACACCGGGGAGCTGTTTTTT. As protein: CASSGSPGDTGELFF.

This clonotype has more than one count but fewer than ten. The rearrangement links TRBV18 to TRBJ2-7, with 9 bases lining up with TRBD2. The CDR3 runs 16 residues. The germline V gene has CDR1 KGHSH and CDR2 LQKENI. The junction had 6 bases not matched to a gene; V was cut back by 3 bases and J by 0 bases. CDR3 amino acids: CASSPKLAGSSYEQYV. CDR3 coding DNA: TGTGCCAGCTCACCTAAACTAGCGGGCAGCTCCTACGAGCAGTACGTC.

This clonotype was detected a few times. This chain uses TRBV5-1 with TRBJ1-2, with 7 bases that match TRBD1. J gave up 4 bases and V 3 bases, and 6 bases lay outside the gene matches. The CDR3 is 14 residues long. Germline assignment: CDR1 SGHRS and CDR2 YFSETQ. Here the CDR3 DNA reads TGCGCCAGCAGCTGGGACAGTTCAAGCTATGGCTACACCTTC. This encodes CASSWDSSSYGYTF.

This clonotype was detected a few times. The chain couples TRBV6-2 or TRBV6-3 to TRBJ2-3; 9 nucleotides align to TRBD2. The CDR3 loop spans 18 amino acids. Germline V gene data show CDR1 as MNHEY and CDR2 as SVGEGT. The ends lost 1 base at V and 7 bases at J; junction bases unmatched: 15. The CDR3 reads CASSYLAGGPSQWNTQYF. The CDR3 region has the DNA TGTGCCAGCAGTTACTTGGCGGGAGGGCCGAGTCAATGGAATACGCAGTATTTT.

The chain joins TRBV7-8 to TRBJ2-1; 15 bases map to TRBD2. Losses at the gene ends were 3 bases for V and 0 bases for J; bases not matched to a gene: 6. There are 19 residues in the CDR3. Germline CDR1 is SGHVS and CDR2 is FQNEAQ. As DNA, the CDR3 is TGTGCCAGCAGCTTTGGGACTAGCGGGAGGCCCAGCTCCTACAATGAGCAGTTCTTC. Amino acids: CASSFGTSGRPSSYNEQFF. The full variable domain, in which reference TRBV7-8 and TRBJ2-1 provide the parts outside the CDR3, is GAGVSQSPRYKVAKRGQDVALRCDPISGHVSLFWYQQALGQGPEFLTYFQNEAQLDKSGLPSDRFFAERPEGSVSTLKIQRTQQEDSAVYLCASSFGTSGRPSSYNEQFFGPGTRLTVL.

This chain links TRBV12-3 or TRBV12-4 with TRBJ1-2; no definite D call. The CDR3 is 15 amino acids. With 3 bases removed from V and 6 bases from J, the gap between germline ends came to 17 bases. CDR3 sequence: CASSLVTGDFDGYTF. The DNA for the CDR3 is TGTGCCAGCAGTTTGGTTACTGGGGATTTTGATGGCTACACCTTC.

The chain employs TRBV12-3 or TRBV12-4 and TRBJ1-5; D call uncertain. Between the trimmed V and J ends, which lost 1 base and 6 bases, there was a span of 4 bases. This CDR3 is built from 12 residues. The CDR3 reads CASSLDLQPQHF. The CDR3 nucleotides read TGTGCCAGCAGTTTAGACCTTCAGCCCCAGCATTTT.

This clonotype was detected a few times. This chain links TRBV9 with TRBJ2-3; possibly TRBD1 or TRBD2 for D (5 bases each). V shed 1 base and J shed 2 bases, with 11 bases lying between them. The CDR3 spans 15 residues. Germline V gives CDR1 SGDLS, CDR2 YYNGEE. The CDR3 nucleotides are TGTGCCAGCAGCGTAACGACGGGGACCACAGATACGCAGTATTTT. Protein product: CASSVTTGTTDTQYF.

The chain carries TRBV5-6 and TRBJ2-7; D remains ambiguous. CDR1 is SGHDT and CDR2 is YYEEEE in the germline V gene. V was pared by 0 bases and J by 0 bases, with 4 bases between. The CDR3 contains 13 residues. The CDR3 DNA reads as TGTGCCAGCAGCTTGGGTAACTCCTACGAGCAGTACGTC. Its translation: CASSLGNSYEQYV.

This chain uses TRBV6-1 with TRBJ2-2; 10 bases agree with TRBD1. With 5 bases clipped from V and 5 bases from J, the junction kept 5 bases outside the gene matches. Germline CDR1 MNHNS, CDR2 SASEGT. This CDR3 comprises 15 residues. This CDR3 is CASSPGQGFTGELFF. The CDR3 DNA follows: TGTGCCAGCAGTCCGGGACAGGGGTTTACCGGGGAGCTGTTTTTT.

This clonotype was seen only a few times. The gene calls are TRBV20-1 and TRBJ1-5; 7 nucleotides agree with TRBD1. The junction had 4 bases not matched to a gene; V was cut back by 1 base and J by 4 bases. In germline, CDR1 is DFQATT, CDR2 SNEGSKA (reference sequence). This CDR3 region has 14 residues. The CDR3 sequence is CSARAGTANQPQHF. CDR3 coding DNA: TGCAGTGCTAGAGCCGGGACAGCTAATCAGCCCCAGCATTTT.

This rearrangement joins TRBV28 to TRBJ2-7; 10 nucleotides match TRBD2. This CDR3 region has 14 residues. Germline CDR1 and CDR2: MDHEN and SYDVKM. Unmatched junction bases numbered 9, after V lost 9 bases and J lost 4 bases. The CDR3 here is CASRFSGGSYEQYV. The CDR3 nucleotides are TGTGCCAGTCGATTTAGCGGGGGGTCTTACGAGCAGTACGTC.

This clonotype has a handful of counts. The V call is TRBV12-3 or TRBV12-4, the J call TRBJ2-1, with TRBD2 identical over 7 bases. V was pared by 8 bases and J by 7 bases, with 2 bases of the junction left unmatched. The CDR3 length is 11 residues. The CDR3 DNA is TGTGCCAGCCGAGCGGGGAATGAGCAGTTCTTC. Its protein product is CASRAGNEQFF.

The gene calls are TRBV20-1 and TRBJ1-6; no clear D. The CDR3 spans 15 residues. Germline loops: CDR1 DFQATT, CDR2 SNEGSKA (reference sequence). Trimming took off 0 bases at V and 7 bases at J, with 13 bases between the two ends. The CDR3 reads CSARDLGGWNSPLHF. CDR3 nucleotide sequence: TGCAGTGCTAGAGATCTCGGTGGGTGGAATTCACCCCTCCACTTT.

This clonotype was picked up a small number of times. The genes are TRBV7-3 and TRBJ2-3; 10 nucleotides align to TRBD2. There are 16 residues in the CDR3. The V gene end was trimmed by 4 bases and the J gene end by 3 bases; junction bases not matched to a gene: 7. Germline V gene sequence: CDR1 SGHTA, CDR2 FQGTGA. The CDR3 DNA reads TGTGCCAGCAGCTCCGGGACTAGCGTACTGACAGATACGCAGTATTTT. Translated: CASSSGTSVLTDTQYF. Full variable domain (missing parts from reference TRBV7-3 and TRBJ2-3): GAGVSQTPSNKVTEKGKYVELRCDPISGHTALYWYRQSLGQGPEFLIYFQGTGAADDSGLPNDRFFAVRPEGSVSTLKIQRTERGDSAVYLCASSSGTSVLTDTQYFGPGTRLTVL.

This clonotype came up once. The chain carries TRBV20-1 and TRBJ2-4; TRBD1 agrees at 9 bases. J was trimmed by 8 bases and V by 5 bases; bases with no gene match: 7. In germline, CDR1 is DFQATT, CDR2 SNEGSKA (reference sequence). The CDR3 runs 13 residues. The CDR3 nucleotides are TGCAGTGCTCACGGACAGGGGTTGGACATTCAGTACTTC. It encodes CSAHGQGLDIQYF.

The table lists this clonotype with many counts. V usage is TRBV6-5 and J usage is TRBJ1-2; the D is unclear. V lost 11 bases and J lost 4, with 11 bases in between. The CDR3 sequence is 11 residues long. Germline assignment: CDR1 MNHEY and CDR2 SVGAGI. The CDR3 sequence is CAARSLYGYTF. The CDR3 nucleotides read TGTGCCGCCCGGTCCCTCTATGGCTACACCTTC.